This paragraph reports one TCR beta chain. The data are from a study of blood T cell repertoires in COVID-19. Across the study: Some COVID-19 samples were acute and others convalescent; all came from the United States, Italy and Spain. From T cells, B-cell-depleted T cells, or PBMCs came the material, which was cDNA or gDNA.

CDR3 size: 15 residues. The germline gives CDR1 MNHEY, CDR2 SMNVEV (reference sequence). V shed 6 bases, J shed 8 bases, and the junction held 15 bases outside the gene matches. The Seattle patients joined while their infection was active and were tracked longitudinally afterward. In the original processing: Amplifying reference gene primers gave estimates of nucleated cell counts. Only in-frame clones appear in the TCRdb table, and some are missing; sequencing was by immunoSEQ multiplex PCR. The V and J calls and clone size come from that table; D and trimming were worked out from the DNA. The sample includes approximately 120,000 clones, around 83% of them seen just once.

Sequencing used peripheral blood. The receptor was derived from a woman at least 80 years old with COVID-19, enrolled during active disease. This chain joins TRBV27 and TRBJ1-2, with TRBD1 matching 7 bases. CDR3: CASRRRQGPFEGYTF. The CDR3 DNA reads TGTGCCAGCAGGAGACGACAGGGCCCCTTCGAGGGCTACACCTTC.